The 11 T cell receptor beta chains reported below all come from one sample, sequenced in a study of OX40 agonist ivuxolimab in advanced cancers. Assay: immunoSEQ multiplex PCR; the TCRdb copy retains only in-frame clones and omits some. The profile covers just over 90,000 clones, with roughly 89% appearing a single time and 0.7% to 1% taken by the ten largest. Sequenced material: CD4+ or CD8+ T cells sorted from blood, taken in a trial of the OX40 agonist ivuxolimab. Receptors originate from an adult with an advanced solid tumor such as melanoma, head and neck, liver or kidney cancer.

The chain carries TRBV13 and TRBJ2-3; 9 nucleotides align to TRBD2. V lost 5 bases to trimming and J lost 0 bases; unmatched junction nucleotides: 6. The CDR3 has 16 amino acids. The germline V gene has CDR1 PRHDT and CDR2 FYEKMQ (reference sequence). CDR3 amino acids: CASSISGRRSTDTQYF. For the CDR3, the DNA is TGTGCCAGCAGCATTAGCGGGAGACGGAGCACAGATACGCAGTATTTT.

The chain couples TRBV7-2 to TRBJ2-1; D gene uncertain. This CDR3 is built from 13 residues. Between the trimmed V and J ends, which lost 6 bases and 6 bases, there was a span of 12 bases. Germline CDR1 SGHTA, CDR2 FQGNSA. In DNA form, the CDR3 reads TGTGCCAGCAGTCGCGGTAACCCCAATGAGCAGTTCTTC. Its translation: CASSRGNPNEQFF.

The chain combines TRBV7-2 with TRBJ1-1; tentative D call: TRBD1 (6 bases). Germline lookup yields CDR1 SGHTA and CDR2 FQGNSA. The CDR3 runs to 14 residues. Between the trimmed V and J ends, which lost 6 bases and 5 bases, there was a span of 16 bases. The CDR3 nucleotides are TGTGCCAGCAGGGGGGCTCTACGGGAAACTGAAGCTTTCTTT. It yields the protein CASRGALRETEAFF.

This clone was found a few times. This chain links TRBV11-2 with TRBJ2-5; no clear D gene. Per the germline V gene, CDR1 is SGHAT and CDR2 is FQNNGV. V lost 1 base and J 1 base, leaving 13 bases between the germline ends. CDR3 size: 16 residues. The CDR3 sequence is CASSLGVDRAQETQYF. DNA of the CDR3: TGTGCCAGCAGCTTAGGGGTGGATAGGGCCCAAGAGACCCAGTACTTC.

The chain recombines TRBV6-1 with TRBJ1-2, with TRBD1 identical over 7 bases. Trimming removed 7 bases from V and 4 bases from J; junction bases left unmatched: 12. The germline CDR1 and CDR2 sequences are MNHNS and SASEGT. The CDR3 covers 15 residues. The CDR3 coding sequence is TGTGCCAGCACAGTGGGTAAGGGGGCAGCCTATGGCTACACCTTC. This translates into CASTVGKGAAYGYTF.

This chain links TRBV6-5 with TRBJ2-5, with D unresolved. CDR1 is MNHEY and CDR2 is SVGAGI in the germline V gene. This CDR3 has 15 residues. V was pared by 6 bases and J by 2 bases, with 16 bases between. CDR3 bases: TGTGCCAGCAGCCCGACCCGTGGGGAACAAGAGACCCAGTACTTC. Its protein is CASSPTRGEQETQYF.

The rearrangement joins TRBV7-2 to TRBJ2-2; TRBD2 agrees at 9 bases. V gave up 6 bases and J gave up 5 bases; unmatched junction bases: 7. The CDR3 sequence is 15 residues long. CDR1 SGHTA and CDR2 FQGNSA come from the germline V gene. The CDR3 DNA follows: TGTGCCAGCAGACTAAGACTAGCGGTTACCGGGGAGCTGTTTTTT. Protein: CASRLRLAVTGELFF.

The chain couples TRBV11-2 to TRBJ1-2, with a weak D call TRBD1 (5 bases). The CDR3 spans 16 residues. The V gene lost 4 bases and the J gene lost 2 bases, with 17 bases spanning the gap. The V gene's germline CDR1 is SGHAT and CDR2 FQNNGV. This CDR3 reads CASSSRRPTENYGYTF. CDR3 in DNA: TGTGCCAGCAGCTCCCGCCGGCCGACAGAGAACTATGGCTACACCTTC.

This sequence joins TRBV27 and TRBJ2-1, with D possibly TRBD1 on 5 matching bases. CDR3 length: 16 amino acids. The germline gives CDR1 MNHEY, CDR2 SMNVEV (reference sequence). The V end lost 2 bases, the J end lost 6 bases, and 17 bases lay between the germline ends. In DNA form, the CDR3 reads TGTGCCAGCAGTTTAGGGGCGGAAATGGGTTCCAATGAGCAGTTCTTC. The encoded protein is CASSLGAEMGSNEQFF.

The chain has TRBV27 and TRBJ2-5; D possibly corresponds to TRBD2 (6 bases). The CDR3 is 15 amino acids. Germline V CDR1 and CDR2: MNHEY, SMNVEV (reference sequence). V lost 6 bases and J lost 7, with 21 bases in between. DNA for the CDR3: TGTGCCAGCAGACTCGATCTAGCCCCCGGGGGGACCCAGTACTTC. Residues: CASRLDLAPGGTQYF.

The chain uses TRBV28 and TRBJ2-4, with a possible D match to TRBD1 (6 bases). Trimming pared 2 bases from V and 7 bases from J, leaving 12 bases between. The CDR3 consists of 14 residues. Germline V gives CDR1 MDHEN, CDR2 SYDVKM. This CDR3 is CASSLHRVGNIQYF. The CDR3 DNA sequence: TGTGCCAGCAGTTTACACAGGGTCGGGAACATTCAGTACTTC. The full variable domain, rest sourced from reference TRBV28 and TRBJ2-4, is DVKVTQSSRYLVKRTGEKVFLECVQDMDHENMFWYRQDPGLGLRLIYFSYDVKMKEKGDIPEGYSVSREKKERFSLILESASTNQTSMYLCASSLHRVGNIQYFGAGTRLSVL.